This T cell receptor beta chain was captured in a study of cytomegalovirus exposure and HLA in healthy donors. Study outcomes and limitations: One variant, a missense change in DCLRE1C, was linked in a later analysis to TCR beta V- and J-gene trimming. Analyses of presence/absence relied on an assumption of roughly uniform sequencing depth across donors.

In the case of this clone: What it binds is not known.

From germline, CDR1 is SGHKS and CDR2 YYEKEE (reference sequence). With 5 bases clipped from V and 8 bases from J, the junction kept 9 bases outside the gene matches. The CDR3 covers 14 residues. PCR primers comprised 60 Vbeta and 13 Jbeta primers. Generated by immunoSEQ multiplex PCR, the TCRdb table keeps only in-frame clones and is missing some. The repertoire holds 100,000 to 120,000 clones, with less than 85% as singletons. The TCR was taken from a man aged 35-49 years in good health and CMV-seropositive. Sample: PBMCs. The rearrangement links TRBV5-5 to TRBJ1-1; 10 positions agree with TRBD1. The CDR3 here is CASRITGTGAEAFF. The CDR3 nucleotides read TGTGCCAGCAGAATCACCGGGACAGGGGCAGAAGCTTTCTTT. The whole variable domain, filled in from reference TRBV5-5 and TRBJ1-1, reads DAGVTQSPTHLIKTRGQQVTLRCSPISGHKSVSWYQQVLGQGPQFIFQYYEKEERGRGNFPDRFSARQFPNYSSELNVNALLLGDSALYLCASRITGTGAEAFFGQGTRLTVV.